This TCR beta chain is from a study of regulatory and conventional T cells in RAG deficiency. The V gene's germline CDR1 is SGHTA and CDR2 FQGTGA. The CDR3 runs to 13 residues. V dropped 1 base and J dropped 3 bases, with 6 bases sitting between them. The sorted conventional CD4+ T cells were CD25-low and CD127-high, with genomic DNA sequenced. Assay used: immunoSEQ multiplex PCR; TCRdb lists only in-frame clones, some missing. The table shows 29,000 or so clones, with 90% to 95% occurring only once. These data were likewise used in another study, on regulatory T cells. As reported in that work: The PCR used 52 TRBV and 13 TRBJ primers.

The TCR originated in a human donor in good health. The V call is TRBV7-3, the J call TRBJ1-1; D is ambiguous. Specimen: CD25- CD4+ T cells sorted from blood. The CDR3 DNA follows: TGTGCCAGCAGCTTAATGGCGGACACTGAAGCTTTCTTT. It yields the protein CASSLMADTEAFF.